The sequence of this TCR beta chain was determined in a study of T-cell reconstitution after alpha-beta-depleted transplantation in children. The authors prepared the TCRbeta library with unique molecular identifiers. TCRdb reanalysed the PCR reads using MiXCR and keeps one entry per CDR3 protein. The repertoire has some 830,000 distinct CDR3 sequences, 16% of them found once; the top ten carry roughly 4.8%. CDR3 length equals 17 residues. V dropped 3 bases and J dropped 0; count of bases not matched to a gene: 5. The germline V gene has CDR1 SGHRS and CDR2 YFSETQ. This clonotype was seen a few times. Its antigen remains unknown. The study, taken as a whole, reports: At around two months after transplant, the alpha-beta T cells were reportedly derived from several hundred expanded clones that came from non-depleted graft cells. Surviving recipient T cells and intrathymic progenitors accounted for some patients' high TCRbeta diversity at day 60. The authors attributed T-cell counts and diversity one year after transplant mostly to newly produced T cells.

Sequenced here: PBMCs, mostly from graft donor cells, sampled 360 days after TCRalphabeta/CD19-depleted stem cell transplant. The chain recombines TRBV5-1 with TRBJ2-6; TRBD1 aligns across 8 bases. The origin of this receptor is a male patient younger than 18 who had a stem cell transplant for acute lymphoblastic leukemia, so the T cells may come from the graft donor. The CDR3 protein is CASSWGTGLSGANVLTF. The CDR3 nucleotides are TGCGCCAGCAGCTGGGGGACAGGCCTCTCTGGGGCCAACGTCCTGACTTTC. Based on the CDR3 plus reference TRBV5-1 and TRBJ2-6, the full variable domain is KAGVTQTPRYLIKTRGQQVTLSCSPISGHRSVSWYQQTPGQGLQFLFEYFSETQRNKGNFPGRFSGRQFSNSRSEMNVSTLELGDSALYLCASSWGTGLSGANVLTFGAGSRLTVL.